The 17 T cell receptor beta chains below all came from one sample that was sequenced in a study of cytomegalovirus exposure and HLA in healthy donors. Some clones are missing from TCRdb's copy, which holds only in-frame ones; the method was immunoSEQ multiplex PCR. The table lists about 100,000 clones, around 85% of them singletons. The sequenced sample was PBMCs. The receptors derive from a young woman in good health and CMV-seronegative.

The J gene is TRBJ2-7, the V gene TRBV28, with D possibly matching TRBD2 (6 bases). CDR3 size: 13 residues. The germline V gene encodes CDR1 MDHEN and CDR2 SYDVKM. The ends were cut back, 4 bases at V and 9 bases at J, with 16 bases in the middle. The CDR3 coding sequence is TGTGCCAGCAGTTATGGGACTTCAGTCGCGCAGTACTTC. Its protein is CASSYGTSVAQYF.

The CDR3 loop is CASSYDGRVETQYF. The CDR3 DNA is TGTGCCAGCAGTTACGACGGGCGGGTGGAGACCCAGTACTTC. The chain joins TRBV6-5 to TRBJ2-5; a weak D match, TRBD2 (5 bases). CDR3 length: 14 amino acids. From germline, CDR1 is MNHEY and CDR2 SVGAGI. V gave up 2 bases and J gave up 5 bases, with 12 bases separating them.

V is TRBV19 and J is TRBJ1-5; D uncertain. Trimming cost V 2 bases and J 8 bases, with 13 bases left between them. CDR3 length: 14 amino acids. In germline, CDR1 is LNHDA, CDR2 SQIVND (reference sequence). The CDR3 is CASSILGGLEPQHF. The CDR3 DNA is TGTGCCAGTAGTATATTGGGAGGTTTGGAGCCCCAGCATTTT.

The rearrangement links TRBV6-1 to TRBJ2-1; 11 nucleotides match TRBD2. CDR1 MNHNS and CDR2 SASEGT come from the germline V gene. This CDR3 contains 14 residues. The trim removed 9 bases at V and 7 bases at J, leaving 8 bases unmatched. This CDR3 reads CASTGTSGGNEQFF. The CDR3 region has the DNA TGTGCCAGTACCGGGACTAGCGGAGGGAATGAGCAGTTCTTC.

The chain recombines TRBV2 with TRBJ2-2; 12 nucleotides line up with TRBD2. Per germline, CDR1 SNHLY and CDR2 FYNNEI. Germline trimming cut 4 bases from V and 2 bases from J; bases unmatched to any gene: 2. The CDR3 is 16 amino acids. For the CDR3, the DNA is TGTGCCAGCAGTGGGACTAGCGGGGCCAACACCGGGGAGCTGTTTTTT. Its protein product is CASSGTSGANTGELFF.

This chain links TRBV27 with TRBJ1-1; 11 nucleotides match TRBD1. The CDR3 is 13 amino acids. V lost 8 bases, J lost 6 bases, and 5 bases stayed unmatched. From germline, CDR1 is MNHEY and CDR2 SMNVEV (reference sequence). CDR3 DNA sequence: TGTGCCAGCGGACAGGGGGCTGGGGCTGAAGCTTTCTTT. Its protein is CASGQGAGAEAFF.

The sample holds one count of this clone. The chain links TRBV15 to TRBJ1-1; TRBD1 matches at 11 bases. V trimming: 0 bases; J trimming: 3 bases; junction bases outside the gene matches: 6. Germline V gene lookup returns CDR1 LNHNV and CDR2 YYDKDF (reference sequence). The CDR3 extends over 17 amino acids. The CDR3, as DNA: TGTGCCACCAGCAGAGAGCGGGACAGGGGGTCTGACACTGAAGCTTTCTTT. This gives the protein CATSRERDRGSDTEAFF.

The gene calls are TRBV11-1 and TRBJ2-7; D might be TRBD2 (5 bases). Germline V gene sequence: CDR1 SGHAT, CDR2 FQDESV (reference sequence). Trimming stripped 5 bases from V and 3 bases from J, with 11 bases between. The CDR3 runs to 13 residues. The CDR3 loop reads CASSTGINYEQYF. For the CDR3, the DNA is TGTGCCAGCAGCACCGGGATCAACTACGAGCAGTACTTC.

This clone appeared once. The V call is TRBV10-3, the J call TRBJ1-2; 7 bases align to TRBD1. The germline CDR1 and CDR2 sequences are ENHRY and SYGVKD. This CDR3 comprises 14 residues. V lost 3 bases and J lost 7; bases outside the gene matches: 8. The CDR3 loop reads CAISDLRDRAGYTF. Here the CDR3 DNA reads TGTGCCATCAGTGACCTACGAGACAGGGCTGGCTACACCTTC.

V gene TRBV28 combines with J gene TRBJ2-5; 10 positions agree with TRBD1. The CDR3 length is 15 residues. With V trimmed by 6 bases and J by 5 bases, 9 bases remained unmatched. Germline V gives CDR1 MDHEN, CDR2 SYDVKM. CDR3 coding DNA: TGTGCCAGCAGCCTAGGGACAGGGGCCGGGGAGACCCAGTACTTC. Its protein product is CASSLGTGAGETQYF.

The chain joins TRBV5-4 to TRBJ1-2; maybe TRBD1 (6 bases). The V gene lost 4 bases and the J gene lost 4 bases, with 20 bases spanning the gap. CDR3 length: 16 amino acids. Germline CDR1 SGHNT, CDR2 YYREEE (reference sequence). The CDR3 loop is CASSRETGPSAYGYTF. CDR3 coding DNA: TGTGCCAGCAGCCGAGAGACAGGACCCTCGGCCTATGGCTACACCTTC.

The chain is built from TRBV10-1 and TRBJ1-2, with D possibly matching TRBD1 (5 bases). The CDR3 totals 13 residues. Between the trimmed V and J ends, which lost 5 bases and 8 bases, there was a span of 15 bases. Germline values: CDR1 WNHNN, CDR2 SYGVQD (reference sequence). The CDR3 DNA sequence: TGCGCCAGCAGTCCGCAGGGAGGTGGCGGCTACACCTTC. This codes for CASSPQGGGGYTF.

The DNA of the CDR3 is TGCGCCAGCACCCCGCGAGAGGGCACGGACACTGAAGCTTTCTTT. Residues: CASTPREGTDTEAFF. The rearrangement joins TRBV5-1 to TRBJ1-1, with D unresolved. Looked up from germline, CDR1 is SGHRS and CDR2 is YFSETQ. The V end was cut by 6 bases, the J end by 3 bases, with 18 bases between. The CDR3 length is 15 residues. Drawing the rest from reference TRBV5-1 and TRBJ1-1, the complete variable domain is KAGVTQTPRYLIKTRGQQVTLSCSPISGHRSVSWYQQTPGQGLQFLFEYFSETQRNKGNFPGRFSGRQFSNSRSEMNVSTLELGDSALYLCASTPREGTDTEAFFGQGTRLTVV.

The chain links TRBV5-4 to TRBJ1-1; 10 nucleotides match TRBD1. The J segment lost 5 bases and the V segment lost 0 bases, leaving 4 bases of the junction unmatched. This CDR3 is 15 amino acids long. From germline, CDR1 is SGHNT and CDR2 YYREEE (reference sequence). CDR3 in amino acids: CASSLDRTGGTEAFF. The CDR3 DNA sequence: TGTGCCAGCAGCTTGGACAGGACAGGGGGGACTGAAGCTTTCTTT.

The chain has TRBV5-6 and TRBJ2-1; a possible D gene is TRBD2 (7 bases). Germline assignment: CDR1 SGHDT and CDR2 YYEEEE. Between the trimmed V and J ends, which lost 0 bases and 7 bases, there was a span of 17 bases. The CDR3 consists of 16 residues. CDR3 region: CASSLGSQGLWNEQFF. The CDR3 DNA sequence: TGTGCCAGCAGCTTGGGTTCACAGGGACTATGGAATGAGCAGTTCTTC.

The sample holds a few counts of this clone. The rearrangement joins TRBV25-1 to TRBJ1-4; 8 nucleotides match TRBD1. This CDR3 is built from 13 residues. V was clipped by 7 bases and J by 8 bases; unmatched bases: 6. Germline CDR1 and CDR2: MGHDK and SYGVNS. The CDR3 DNA reads as TGTGCCAGCATGACAGGGGAGGGGGAAAAACTGTTTTTT. Translated: CASMTGEGEKLFF.

V gene TRBV11-1 combines with J gene TRBJ2-3; 9 positions agree with TRBD1. Germline loops: CDR1 SGHAT, CDR2 FQDESV (reference sequence). Losses at the gene ends were 4 bases for V and 0 bases for J; bases not matched to a gene: 5. This CDR3 region has 16 residues. CDR3 amino acids: CASSWGDRASTDTQYF. The CDR3 nucleotides read TGTGCCAGCAGCTGGGGGGACAGGGCTAGCACAGATACGCAGTATTTT. Full variable domain (outside the CDR3, taken from reference TRBV11-1 and TRBJ2-3): EAEVAQSPRYKITEKSQAVAFWCDPISGHATLYWYRQILGQGPELLVQFQDESVVDDSQLPKDRFSAERLKGVDSTLKIQPAELGDSAMYLCASSWGDRASTDTQYFGPGTRLTVL.